This TCR beta chain appears in the sequencing data of a study of early T cells in non-severe SARS-CoV-2 infection. Study as a whole: Sequencing of unsorted whole blood was done on bulk RNA, leaving chains unpaired.

This clonotype was seen once. Its antigen remains unidentified. Molecules of cDNA were individually given unique molecular identifiers that were attached to them. TCRdb used MiXCR to reprocess the 5' RACE reads, holding one entry per CDR3 protein. The sample contains 30,000 or so distinct CDR3 sequences, roughly 5.2% of which appear only once. Whole-study findings and limits: Matching results from VDJdb favored anti-spike CD8 responses, leaving private and CD4 specificities undetected.

Sequenced input: whole blood. This receptor was obtained from an adult who was a healthcare worker with PCR-confirmed SARS-CoV-2 infection or an uninfected control (not recorded which).

Written as DNA, the CDR3 is TGTGCCAGCACCGAGCCTTGGCCCAACGAATACGAGCAGTACTTC. Protein sequence: CASTEPWPNEYEQYF. This chain joins TRBV7-2 and TRBJ2-7, with no clear D. Germline lookup yields CDR1 SGHTA and CDR2 FQGNSA. The germline V and J ends were trimmed by 7 bases and 4 bases, with 20 bases remaining between them. CDR3 length: 15 residues.